These 9 T cell receptor beta chains originate from one sample sequenced in a study of spatial heterogeneity in lung cancer. Study outcomes and limitations: Mutation counts in tumors were tracked by counts of expanded intratumoral alpha and beta TCRs.

TCRdb itself ran the 5' RACE reads through MiXCR, one entry per CDR3 protein. The repertoire has more than 2,500 distinct CDR3 sequences, roughly 6.5% of them found once; the top ten carry under 9.5%. Time point here: sample taken at primary tumor resection. Antigens for these TCRs are unknown. The sample consisted of lung tumor tissue, taken at surgery. The receptors were gathered from a male donor with early-stage non-small cell lung cancer.

This clonotype is medium-sized by share. This beta chain appears as a stray read in a library generated for alpha chains; its size is not informative. The genes are TRBV10-3 and TRBJ1-4; perhaps TRBD1 as D (6 bases). CDR1 is ENHRY, CDR2 SYGVKD, per germline. V was trimmed by 6 bases and J by 0 bases, leaving 8 bases between them. The CDR3 extends over 14 amino acids. The CDR3, as DNA: TGTGCCATCAGGGAGGGGGCAACTAATGAAAAACTGTTTTTT. Translation: CAIREGATNEKLFF.

In the case of this clonotype: This beta chain turned up in a library designed for alpha chains; as an off-target read, its abundance says little. The V call is TRBV20-1, the J call TRBJ1-1, with D uncertain. V was pared by 3 bases and J by 1 base, with 6 bases between. CDR1 is DFQATT and CDR2 is SNEGSKA in the germline V gene (reference sequence). The CDR3 consists of 12 residues. The CDR3 DNA reads as TGCAGTGCTAGTACCACGAACACTGAAGCTTTCTTT. Its protein is CSASTTNTEAFF.

This clonotype was picked up a small number of times. This beta chain came through as a stray read in a library set up for alpha chains, and its size says little. The gene calls are TRBV7-9 and TRBJ2-1; 9 positions match TRBD2. Trimming at V came to 1 base and at J to 3 bases, leaving 1 base not matched to a gene. The CDR3 runs to 15 residues. CDR1 is SEHNR and CDR2 is FQNEAQ in the germline V gene (reference sequence). For the CDR3, the DNA is TGTGCCAGCAGCTTAGGAGCGGGGGGCTACAATGAGCAGTTCTTC. It yields the protein CASSLGAGGYNEQFF.

By its share, this clonotype is medium-sized. Since the library was made to target alpha chains, this beta chain is a stray read and its abundance is not meaningful. The rearrangement uses TRBV30 and TRBJ1-1, with D unresolved. Germline lookup yields CDR1 GTSNPN and CDR2 SVGIG (reference sequence). V shed 2 bases and J shed 7 bases, with 11 bases lying between them. The CDR3 totals 12 residues. Written as DNA, the CDR3 is TGTGCCTGGAGTATCCGGGGATTTGAAGCTTTCTTT. Its translation is CAWSIRGFEAFF.

By frequency in the sample, this clonotype is medium-sized. Because this beta chain is a stray read in a library intended to capture alpha chains, its abundance should not be given much weight. This chain joins TRBV20-1 and TRBJ2-5, with TRBD1 matching over 9 bases. Unmatched junction bases numbered 7, after V lost 3 bases and J lost 2 bases. Per the germline V gene, CDR1 is DFQATT and CDR2 is SNEGSKA (reference sequence). The CDR3 length is 15 residues. The CDR3 nucleotides are TGCAGTGCTAGTGACCCCGACAGGGGGCAAGAGACCCAGTACTTC. Translation: CSASDPDRGQETQYF.

This clonotype is deemed medium-sized. For a library built for alpha chains, this beta chain is a stray read; little rests on its size. The rearrangement links TRBV10-3 to TRBJ2-2, with D possibly TRBD2 on 6 matching bases. This CDR3 has 15 amino acids. Trimming pared 7 bases from V and 3 bases from J, leaving 15 bases between. Germline V gives CDR1 ENHRY, CDR2 SYGVKD. The CDR3 nucleotides read TGTGCCATCAAGGGCGAGGGACTTCACACCGGGGAGCTGTTTTTT. Protein: CAIKGEGLHTGELFF.

For this clonotype: This beta chain turned up in a library designed for alpha chains; as an off-target read, its abundance says little. This chain connects TRBV4-3 to TRBJ2-5; TRBD1 matches 7 bases. This CDR3 comprises 16 residues. CDR1 is LGHNA and CDR2 is YSLEER in the germline V gene. The ends lost 1 base at V and 4 bases at J; junction bases unmatched: 9. CDR3 sequence (DNA): TGCGCCAGCAGCCAAGTCAACAGGGGTTGGGGAGAGACCCAGTACTTC. Translated, it gives CASSQVNRGWGETQYF.

In its sample, this clonotype is medium-sized. This beta chain slipped into a library made for alpha chains as a stray read, so its size is not meaningful. V gene TRBV12-3 or TRBV12-4 combines with J gene TRBJ1-1, with 7 bases fitting TRBD1. The CDR3 extends over 14 amino acids. J gave up 2 bases and V 4 bases, and 4 bases lay outside the gene matches. CDR3 nucleotide sequence: TGTGCCAGCAGTTCCCAGGGGGGAAACACTGAAGCTTTCTTT. Protein sequence: CASSSQGGNTEAFF.

This clonotype is medium-sized in the sample. Because the library targeted alpha chains, this beta chain is an off-target read whose size means little. The CDR3 protein is CASSYHASGANVLTF. CDR3 in DNA: TGTGCCAGCAGTTACCACGCCTCTGGGGCCAACGTCCTGACTTTC. V and J are TRBV6-2 or TRBV6-3 and TRBJ2-6; D uncertain. Between the trimmed V and J ends, which lost 2 bases and 0 bases, there was a span of 5 bases. This CDR3 is built from 15 residues. Germline loops: CDR1 MNHEY, CDR2 SVGEGT.